The clone carrying this T cell receptor beta chain was counted ten times or more. No antigen is known for it. It was uncontrolled infection, other autoimmune disease, pregnancy or lactation that excluded patients. Clinical symptoms, serum thyroxine, TRAb, thyroid ultrasound and orbital computed tomography informed diagnoses. This entry comes from a study of T cells in Graves' hyperthyroidism and ophthalmopathy. General study results and limits: Expanded thyroid clonotypes (above 0.001) were mostly also found in blood.

The CDR3 consists of 12 residues. Germline CDR1 DFQATT, CDR2 SNEGSKA (reference sequence). V lost 5 bases, J lost 5 bases, and 12 bases lay in between. Authors of the study amplified TCR beta CDR3 regions from RNA transcripts. Primed by the HTBI set, a first-round RT-PCR was run on the TCR CDR3. One entry per CDR3 protein results from TCRdb running MiXCR on the multiplex PCR reads. The sample records approximately 380,000 distinct CDR3 sequences, approximately 18% being singletons. Sequencing used blood. This clonotype originated in a man between 18 and 29 years old with Graves' ophthalmopathy. The chain couples TRBV20-1 to TRBJ2-5; D gene ambiguous. The CDR3 sequence: CSAPSTSETQYF. The CDR3 nucleotides are TGCAGTGCTCCTAGTACGTCGGAGACCCAGTACTTC.